This is a list of T cell receptor beta chains from one sample in a study of blood T cell repertoires in COVID-19. Profiling relied on immunoSEQ multiplex PCR, and the TCRdb table lists in-frame clones only, not all of them. The table has about 300,000 clones, around 84% seen once. The material sequenced was peripheral blood. The receptors shown here come from a human donor with COVID-19, enrolled during active disease. The donor label of this sample is uncertain. CDR3s include the opening cysteine and the closing phenylalanine or tryptophan. The order of the fields is D gene, V gene, clone size, J gene, CDR3 DNA, CDR3 protein. A D gene is named only where the DNA matches it firmly. Clone size, where shown, is once, few, many, or a class for clones that have expanded.

>-|TRBV4-3|-|TRBJ2-1
TGCGCCAGCAGCCAAGATAGACAAGGTGTCCTTTCTCTTGAGCAGTTCTTC
CASSQDRQGVLSLEQFF
>-|TRBV2|few|TRBJ1-6
TGTGCCAGCACTACGGGGTTGACCTATAATTCACCCCTCCACTTT
CASTTGLTYNSPLHF
>-|TRBV7-9|-|TRBJ2-1
TGTGCCAGCAGCTTACCCCCAGGGAATGAGCAGTTCTTC
CASSLPPGNEQFF
>TRBD2|TRBV27|-|TRBJ2-1
TGTGCCAGCAGCCCGGGACTAACTTACAATGAGCAGTTCTTC
CASSPGLTYNEQFF
>TRBD1|TRBV7-9|once|TRBJ2-7
TGTGCCAGCAGCTTATCGGACAGGGGAGGTTTGCAGTACTTC
CASSLSDRGGLQYF
>TRBD1|TRBV7-3|-|TRBJ1-6
TGTGCCAGCAGCTTACAGGGGGGCCTTTTGCACTTT
CASSLQGGLLHF
>-|TRBV5-1|-|TRBJ2-2
TGCGCCAGCAGCTTGTCAGGGGCGAACACCGGGGAGCTGTTTTTT
CASSLSGANTGELFF
>TRBD2|TRBV28|-|TRBJ2-1
TGTGCCAGCAGTTTGCTAGCGGGAGGGCTTGGAGGTGAGCAGTTCTTC
CASSLLAGGLGGEQFF
>TRBD2|TRBV7-6|once|TRBJ2-7
TGTGCCAGCAGCTTAGAATTGATGGGACTAGCGGGAGGGCCAAGGGTCGAGCAGTACTTC
CASSLELMGLAGGPRVEQYF
>-|TRBV6-1|-|TRBJ2-3
TGTGCCAGCAGTGAAGGAGCGTTAGCTAGCGCAGATACGCAGTATTTT
CASSEGALASADTQYF
>TRBD1|TRBV6-5|-|TRBJ2-2
TGTGCCAGCAGTTACGCAGGGGGTGGGAACACCGGGGAGCTGTTTTTT
CASSYAGGGNTGELFF
>TRBD1|TRBV18|once|TRBJ2-2
TGTGCCAGCTCACCAGCCGGGACAGGGGCCGGGGAGCTGTTTTTT
CASSPAGTGAGELFF
>-|TRBV6-5|-|TRBJ2-1
TGTGCCAGCAGTAGACTAGTTCGTGACTACAATGAGCAGTTCTTC
CASSRLVRDYNEQFF
>TRBD1|TRBV5-1|-|TRBJ2-7
TGCGCCAGCAGCTTACAGGGGGTCTACGAGCAGTACTTC
CASSLQGVYEQYF
>-|TRBV6-4|-|TRBJ2-4
TGTGCCAGCAGAGGGGACATTCAGTACTTC
CASRGDIQYF
>-|TRBV7-9|-|TRBJ1-3
TGTGCCAGCAGCTTATTGGACGGGAGCACCATATATTTT
CASSLLDGSTIYF
>TRBD2|TRBV5-4|-|TRBJ2-5
TGTGCCAGCAGCGCGAGGACTAGCGGGTTTGTAGAGACCCAGTACTTC
CASSARTSGFVETQYF
>TRBD2|TRBV14|-|TRBJ2-7
TGTGCCAGCAGCCAAGAGGGGGGAGGGCCTTACGAGCAGTACTTC
CASSQEGGGPYEQYF
>-|TRBV5-8|-|TRBJ2-3
TGTGCCAGCAGCTTCCTACCCCGTGAGACGCAGTATTTT
CASSFLPRETQYF
>TRBD2|TRBV7-9|-|TRBJ2-7
TGTGCCAGCAGCTTAAGCGGGAGCCTCTCCTACGAGCAGTACTTC
CASSLSGSLSYEQYF
>TRBD2|TRBV6-1|-|TRBJ2-1
TGTGCCAGCAGTGAAGATGGACTAGCGCGGCAGTTCTTC
CASSEDGLARQFF
>-|TRBV19|-|TRBJ1-5
TGTGCCAGTAGTATTTCCGGGGGGGCGATACAGCCCCAGCATTTT
CASSISGGAIQPQHF
>-|TRBV12-5|-|TRBJ2-2
TGTGCTAGTGCCCCCGGTTCGCCGAACACCGGGGAGCTGTTTTTT
CASAPGSPNTGELFF
>-|TRBV30|-|TRBJ1-1
TGTGCCTGGAGGGACAGCAGGGTTAGGGGCACTGAAGCTTTCTTT
CAWRDSRVRGTEAFF
>-|TRBV11-2|-|TRBJ1-1
TGTGCCAGCAGCTTAGGTATAGGGGCGGGGACCATGAACACTGAAGCTTTCTTT
CASSLGIGAGTMNTEAFF
>-|TRBV19|-|TRBJ1-2
TGTGCCAGTAGTATTTGGGCGGCGGGCAGCACAACCTCCTATGGCTACACCTTC
CASSIWAAGSTTSYGYTF
>-|TRBV4-2|-|TRBJ2-2
TGTGCCAGCAGCCAAGGTAGTACAGGGATCACCGGGGAGCTGTTTTTT
CASSQGSTGITGELFF
>-|TRBV3-1/TRBV3-2|-|TRBJ1-6
TGTGCCAGCAGCCAAGATCGGGGAGGGGACCATCCCTCACCCCTCCACTTT
CASSQDRGGDHPSPLHF
>-|TRBV3-1/TRBV3-2|once|TRBJ2-5
TGTGCCAGCAGCGCCGGGCCGACGAAGGGGGAGACCCAGTACTTC
CASSAGPTKGETQYF